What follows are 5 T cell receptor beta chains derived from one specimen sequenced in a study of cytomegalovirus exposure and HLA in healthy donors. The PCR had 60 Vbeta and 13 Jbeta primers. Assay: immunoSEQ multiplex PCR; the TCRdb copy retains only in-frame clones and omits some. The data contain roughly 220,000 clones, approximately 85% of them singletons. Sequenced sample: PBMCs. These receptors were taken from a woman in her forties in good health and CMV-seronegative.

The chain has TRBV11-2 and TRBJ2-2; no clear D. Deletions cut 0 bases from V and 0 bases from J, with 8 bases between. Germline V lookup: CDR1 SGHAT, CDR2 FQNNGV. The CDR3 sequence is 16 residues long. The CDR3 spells CASSLDGLANTGELFF. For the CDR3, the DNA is TGTGCCAGCAGCTTAGACGGTTTGGCGAACACCGGGGAGCTGTTTTTT.

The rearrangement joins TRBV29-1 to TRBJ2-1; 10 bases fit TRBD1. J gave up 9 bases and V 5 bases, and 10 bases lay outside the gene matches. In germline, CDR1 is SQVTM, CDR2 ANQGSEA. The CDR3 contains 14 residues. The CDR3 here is CSVTGTGVLGEQFF. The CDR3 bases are TGCAGCGTTACCGGGACAGGGGTGCTTGGTGAGCAGTTCTTC.

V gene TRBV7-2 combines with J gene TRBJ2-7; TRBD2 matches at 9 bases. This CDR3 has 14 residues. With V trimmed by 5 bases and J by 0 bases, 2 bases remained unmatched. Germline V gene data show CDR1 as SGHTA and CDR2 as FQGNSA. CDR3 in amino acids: CASSGAGGSYEQYF. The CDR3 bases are TGTGCCAGCAGCGGAGCGGGGGGCTCCTACGAGCAGTACTTC.

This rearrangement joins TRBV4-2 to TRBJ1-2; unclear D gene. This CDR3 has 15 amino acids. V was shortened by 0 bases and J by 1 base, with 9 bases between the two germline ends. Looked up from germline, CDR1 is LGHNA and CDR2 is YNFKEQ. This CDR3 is CASSQEVTYNYGYTF. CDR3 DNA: TGTGCCAGCAGCCAAGAGGTCACATATAACTATGGCTACACCTTC.

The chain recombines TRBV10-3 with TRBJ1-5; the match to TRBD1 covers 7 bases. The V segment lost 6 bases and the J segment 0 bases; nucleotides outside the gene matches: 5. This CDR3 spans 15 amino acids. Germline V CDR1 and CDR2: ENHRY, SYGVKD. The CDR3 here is CAISRDSYSNQPQHF. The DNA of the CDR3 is TGTGCCATCAGCCGGGACAGCTATAGCAATCAGCCCCAGCATTTT.